A single sample is the source of the 13 T cell receptor beta chains below, sequenced in a study of blood T cell repertoires in COVID-19. TCRdb's copy holds only in-frame clones and misses some; the assay was immunoSEQ multiplex PCR. The repertoire holds about 210,000 clones, with 92% as singletons. The material sequenced was peripheral blood. Receptor source: a man aged 25-45 years with acute or convalescent COVID-19.

For the CDR3, the DNA is TGCAGCGCCTGGTCGGGAATGAACACCGGGGAGCTGTTTTTT. Translated: CSAWSGMNTGELFF. This chain links TRBV29-1 with TRBJ2-2, with D perhaps TRBD2 (5 bases). V lost 7 bases and J 1 base, leaving 13 bases between the germline ends. Looked up from germline, CDR1 is SQVTM and CDR2 is ANQGSEA. The CDR3 runs 14 residues.

The chain is built from TRBV7-9 and TRBJ1-1; 11 positions match TRBD1. The length of the CDR3 is 17 residues. Trimming cost V 2 bases and J 0 bases; bases outside gene matches: 5. Germline-derived CDR1 and CDR2 are SEHNR and FQNEAQ (reference sequence). As DNA, the CDR3 is TGTGCCAGCAGCTTAAAGGGACAGGGGGTTATGAACACTGAAGCTTTCTTT. It encodes CASSLKGQGVMNTEAFF.

The chain carries TRBV5-1 and TRBJ2-3; TRBD1 might be the D (5 bases). CDR1 and CDR2 (germline): SGHRS, YFSETQ. This CDR3 contains 14 residues. The germline V and J ends were trimmed by 3 bases and 1 base, with 9 bases remaining between them. The CDR3 nucleotides are TGCGCCAGCAGCTCCCTACAGGGCACAGATACGCAGTATTTT. This sequence encodes CASSSLQGTDTQYF.

The chain carries TRBV5-5 and TRBJ1-2; D is uncertain. This CDR3 spans 14 amino acids. V was pared by 4 bases and J by 5 bases, with 15 bases between. CDR1 and CDR2 (germline): SGHKS, YYEKEE (reference sequence). The CDR3, as DNA: TGTGCCAGCAGCCACCACGCTTCGGGTTATGGCTACACCTTC. Amino acids: CASSHHASGYGYTF.

This sequence joins TRBV9 and TRBJ2-1, with 9 bases aligning to TRBD2. The CDR3 consists of 17 residues. Per germline, CDR1 SGDLS and CDR2 YYNGEE. The trim removed 0 bases at V and 2 bases at J, leaving 6 bases unmatched. This chain's CDR3 is CASSVGRREGPYNEQFF. CDR3 DNA sequence: TGTGCCAGCAGCGTAGGGAGGCGGGAGGGACCCTACAATGAGCAGTTCTTC.

The gene calls are TRBV7-9 and TRBJ2-5; 7 bases line up with TRBD1. J gave up 3 bases and V 5 bases, and 6 bases lay outside the gene matches. This CDR3 is built from 14 residues. In germline, CDR1 is SEHNR, CDR2 FQNEAQ (reference sequence). CDR3 in amino acids: CASSRIDREETQYF. In DNA, the CDR3 is TGTGCCAGCAGCAGGATCGACAGGGAAGAGACCCAGTACTTC.

The rearrangement joins TRBV7-8 to TRBJ1-5; the D gene is possibly TRBD1 (6 bases). Trimming took off 4 bases at V and 3 bases at J, with 10 bases between the two ends. This CDR3 is 14 amino acids long. Per the germline V gene, CDR1 is SGHVS and CDR2 is FQNEAQ. The chain's CDR3 is CASSSTGFNQPQHF. In DNA form, the CDR3 reads TGTGCCAGCAGCTCAACAGGGTTCAATCAGCCCCAGCATTTT.

To note about this clone: The sample carries other DNA sequences with the same CDR3. V usage is TRBV20-1 and J usage is TRBJ1-5; D is unclear. Trimming removed 3 bases at V and 5 bases at J, with 8 bases between. CDR1 DFQATT and CDR2 SNEGSKA come from the germline V gene (reference sequence). CDR3 length equals 12 residues. The CDR3: CSASSGDQPQHF. The CDR3 nucleotides read TGCAGTGCTAGTTCCGGGGATCAGCCCCAGCATTTT.

The genes are TRBV10-3 and TRBJ1-5; D is perhaps TRBD1 (6 bases). The CDR3 has 14 amino acids. CDR1 ENHRY and CDR2 SYGVKD come from the germline V gene. V gave up 2 bases and J gave up 7 bases, with 12 bases separating them. The CDR3 DNA sequence: TGTGCCATCAGTGAGAGTATGGGACAACAGCCCCAGCATTTT. Its protein is CAISESMGQQPQHF.

This clone is a singleton in its sample. This sequence joins TRBV5-4 and TRBJ1-1; 10 bases fit TRBD1. Trimming removed 4 bases from V and 4 bases from J; junction bases left unmatched: 7. The germline V gene has CDR1 SGHNT and CDR2 YYREEE (reference sequence). This CDR3 comprises 15 residues. DNA for the CDR3: TGTGCCAGCAGCATCGACAGGGGGCACGGCACTGAAGCTTTCTTT. This gives the protein CASSIDRGHGTEAFF.

This sequence joins TRBV14 and TRBJ1-2; maybe TRBD1 (6 bases). V was shortened by 2 bases and J by 7 bases, with 17 bases between the two germline ends. The V gene's germline CDR1 is SGHDN and CDR2 FVKESK. This CDR3 has 15 residues. The CDR3 region has the DNA TGTGCCAGCAGCCAACAGACAGCCGAAGGGGGTGGCTACACCTTC. As protein: CASSQQTAEGGGYTF.

J is TRBJ2-1 and V is TRBV20-1; 11 bases are a match to TRBD2. The CDR3 totals 15 residues. Germline V gene sequence: CDR1 DFQATT, CDR2 SNEGSKA (reference sequence). Unmatched junction bases numbered 4, after V lost 3 bases and J lost 3 bases. CDR3 DNA sequence: TGCAGTGCTAGTCTCGGGACTAGCGGCTACAATGAGCAGTTCTTC. This gives the protein CSASLGTSGYNEQFF.

The chain uses TRBV15 and TRBJ1-5; D possibly corresponds to TRBD1 (5 bases). The CDR3 spans 15 residues. V was clipped by 0 bases and J by 4 bases, with 10 bases between them. Germline V gene lookup returns CDR1 LNHNV and CDR2 YYDKDF (reference sequence). CDR3 region: CATSRDKGLNQPQHF. CDR3 bases: TGTGCCACCAGCAGAGATAAGGGGCTTAATCAGCCCCAGCATTTT.